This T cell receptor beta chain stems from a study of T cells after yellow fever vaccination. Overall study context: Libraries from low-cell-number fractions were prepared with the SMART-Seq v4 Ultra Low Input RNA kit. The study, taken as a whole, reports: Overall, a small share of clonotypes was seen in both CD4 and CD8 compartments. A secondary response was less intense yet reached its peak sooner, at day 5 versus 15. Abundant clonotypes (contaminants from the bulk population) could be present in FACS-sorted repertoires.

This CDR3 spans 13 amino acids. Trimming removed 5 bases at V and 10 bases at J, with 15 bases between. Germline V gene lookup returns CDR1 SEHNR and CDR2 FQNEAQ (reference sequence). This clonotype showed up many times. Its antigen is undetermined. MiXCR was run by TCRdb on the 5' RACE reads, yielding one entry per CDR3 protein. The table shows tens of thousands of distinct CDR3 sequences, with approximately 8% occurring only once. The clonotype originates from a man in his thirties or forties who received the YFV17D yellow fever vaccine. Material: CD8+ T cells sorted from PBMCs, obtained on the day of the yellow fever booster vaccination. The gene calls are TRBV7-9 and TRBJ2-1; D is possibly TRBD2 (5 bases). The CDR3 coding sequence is TGTGCCAGCAGCCGCCGAACTAGAACCGAGCAGTTCTTC. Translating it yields CASSRRTRTEQFF.